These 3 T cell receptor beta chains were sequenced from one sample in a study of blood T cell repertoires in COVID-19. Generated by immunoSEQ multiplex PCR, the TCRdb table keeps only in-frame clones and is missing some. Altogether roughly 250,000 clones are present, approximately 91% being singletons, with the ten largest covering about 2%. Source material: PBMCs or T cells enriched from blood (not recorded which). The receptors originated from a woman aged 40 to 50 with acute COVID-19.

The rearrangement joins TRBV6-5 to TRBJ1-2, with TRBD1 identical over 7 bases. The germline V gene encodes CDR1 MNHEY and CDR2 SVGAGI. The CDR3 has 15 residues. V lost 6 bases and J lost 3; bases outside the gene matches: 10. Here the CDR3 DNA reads TGTGCCAGCAGCGACCCCAGGGGGGTCCACTATGGCTACACCTTC. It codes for CASSDPRGVHYGYTF.

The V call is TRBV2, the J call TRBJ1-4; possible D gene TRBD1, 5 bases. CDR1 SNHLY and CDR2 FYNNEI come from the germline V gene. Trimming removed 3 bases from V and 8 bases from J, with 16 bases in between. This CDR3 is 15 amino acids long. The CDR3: CASSDSRASEEKLFF. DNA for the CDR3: TGTGCCAGCAGTGATAGCAGGGCGTCTGAGGAAAAACTGTTTTTT.

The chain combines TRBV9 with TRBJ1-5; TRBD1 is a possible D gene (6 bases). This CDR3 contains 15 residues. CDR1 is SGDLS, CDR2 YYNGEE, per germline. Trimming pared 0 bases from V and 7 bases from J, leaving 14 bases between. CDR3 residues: CASSVAGGPGQPQHF. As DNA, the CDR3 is TGTGCCAGCAGCGTAGCGGGGGGGCCGGGGCAGCCCCAGCATTTT.